The rows below give T cell receptor beta chains drawn from one sample of a study of shared clonotypes between healthy human individuals. The method was immunoSEQ multiplex PCR; TCRdb's version includes in-frame clones alone and lacks a portion of them. Here the sample spans more than 900,000 clones, roughly 74% being singletons. Sequenced sample: memory CD4+ T cells from PBMCs. The receptors originated from a man between 18 and 29 years old in good health. Some clones in this sample may be carry-over from other donors' samples. Both conserved end residues are trimmed from each CDR3. D genes are given only for firm matches.

J gene: TRBJ2-7; V gene: TRBV5-1; D gene: TRBD1; CDR3 protein: ASSLGQGASEQY
J gene: TRBJ2-7; V gene: TRBV6-4; D gene: NA; CDR3 protein: ASSGLLSDPSGEQY
J gene: TRBJ2-2; V gene: TRBV19; D gene: TRBD2; CDR3 protein: ASSSGLPGTGELF
J gene: TRBJ2-7; V gene: TRBV2; D gene: NA; CDR3 protein: ASSEPKEQY
J gene: TRBJ1-1; V gene: TRBV19; D gene: NA; CDR3 protein: ASSHQGADTEAF
J gene: TRBJ1-2; V gene: TRBV7-9; D gene: TRBD1; CDR3 protein: ASTRDRDGGYT
J gene: TRBJ2-1; V gene: TRBV15; D gene: TRBD2; CDR3 protein: ATSRPGLAGGPGYNEQF
J gene: TRBJ1-1; V gene: TRBV7-3; D gene: TRBD1; CDR3 protein: ASSPTGTDTEAF
J gene: TRBJ1-2; V gene: TRBV6-5; D gene: TRBD1; CDR3 protein: ATTFGTGGGYT
J gene: TRBJ2-1; V gene: TRBV6-7; D gene: NA; CDR3 protein: ASSYCSYNEQF
J gene: TRBJ2-3; V gene: TRBV11-2; D gene: TRBD1; CDR3 protein: ASRRQGGISLDTQY
J gene: TRBJ2-1; V gene: TRBV9; D gene: NA; CDR3 protein: ASSLTPDGLEQF
J gene: TRBJ2-7; V gene: TRBV14; D gene: NA; CDR3 protein: ASSQGGVQY
J gene: TRBJ2-3; V gene: TRBV30; D gene: NA; CDR3 protein: AWSVGGYADTQY
J gene: TRBJ2-1; V gene: TRBV28; D gene: NA; CDR3 protein: ASSFPFRGYNEQF
J gene: TRBJ2-7; V gene: TRBV6-1; D gene: NA; CDR3 protein: ASSLEQYEQY
J gene: TRBJ2-7; V gene: TRBV28; D gene: NA; CDR3 protein: ASIKAAGKREQY
J gene: TRBJ2-2; V gene: TRBV7-9; D gene: NA; CDR3 protein: ASSLSGTGELF
J gene: TRBJ1-1; V gene: TRBV19; D gene: NA; CDR3 protein: ASSGRANAEAF
J gene: TRBJ1-4; V gene: TRBV4-3; D gene: TRBD1; CDR3 protein: ASSQGQGGRYNEKLF
J gene: TRBJ1-4; V gene: TRBV5-1; D gene: TRBD1; CDR3 protein: ASSLAWTGANEKLF
J gene: TRBJ2-4; V gene: TRBV5-6; D gene: NA; CDR3 protein: ASSFRADGNIQY
J gene: TRBJ2-5; V gene: TRBV5-1; D gene: NA; CDR3 protein: ASSLGAMLGTETQY
J gene: TRBJ2-3; V gene: TRBV5-6; D gene: TRBD2; CDR3 protein: ASSLGLAGTSPTQY
J gene: TRBJ2-2; V gene: TRBV5-1; D gene: NA; CDR3 protein: ASSRPGATNTGELF
J gene: TRBJ2-7; V gene: TRBV18; D gene: NA; CDR3 protein: ASSPTSRMGYEQY
J gene: TRBJ2-2; V gene: TRBV19; D gene: TRBD2; CDR3 protein: ASNGAPGLALNTGELF
J gene: TRBJ1-1; V gene: TRBV28; D gene: TRBD1; CDR3 protein: ASSPTGMNTEAF
J gene: TRBJ2-7; V gene: TRBV6-1; D gene: NA; CDR3 protein: ATRRGGDLDEQY
J gene: TRBJ2-7; V gene: TRBV7-9; D gene: TRBD1; CDR3 protein: ASRATGSAYEQY
J gene: TRBJ2-5; V gene: TRBV7-3; D gene: NA; CDR3 protein: ASSLGGTQETQY
J gene: TRBJ1-4; V gene: TRBV19; D gene: NA; CDR3 protein: ASSISSTNEKLF
J gene: TRBJ2-7; V gene: TRBV18; D gene: NA; CDR3 protein: ASSPGREDEQY
J gene: TRBJ2-3; V gene: TRBV29-1; D gene: TRBD2; CDR3 protein: SDGGSSGDTQY
J gene: TRBJ2-7; V gene: TRBV7-2; D gene: TRBD1; CDR3 protein: ASSPRRQGAGEQY
J gene: TRBJ1-2; V gene: TRBV7-9; D gene: NA; CDR3 protein: ASSLEGVQGYT
J gene: TRBJ2-3; V gene: TRBV5-1; D gene: TRBD2; CDR3 protein: ASSSTSDTDTQY
J gene: TRBJ2-3; V gene: TRBV5-1; D gene: NA; CDR3 protein: ASSERLPSTDTQY
J gene: TRBJ2-2; V gene: TRBV27; D gene: NA; CDR3 protein: ASSLTRFRSTGELF
J gene: TRBJ2-5; V gene: TRBV5-1; D gene: NA; CDR3 protein: ASSLGDHGETQY
J gene: TRBJ1-1; V gene: TRBV19; D gene: TRBD1; CDR3 protein: ASSADRELAEAF
J gene: TRBJ2-5; V gene: TRBV5-4; D gene: TRBD1; CDR3 protein: ASSVGTGGQETQY
J gene: TRBJ1-5; V gene: TRBV5-1; D gene: TRBD1; CDR3 protein: ASSLGQGDQPQH
J gene: TRBJ1-1; V gene: TRBV5-1; D gene: NA; CDR3 protein: ASSSGAGPEAF
J gene: TRBJ1-2; V gene: TRBV29-1; D gene: NA; CDR3 protein: SAEPTRGRGDYGYT
J gene: TRBJ2-7; V gene: TRBV5-1; D gene: NA; CDR3 protein: ASSVDWKNYEQY
J gene: TRBJ1-5; V gene: TRBV27; D gene: NA; CDR3 protein: ASSSSGPQTSQPQH
J gene: TRBJ1-1; V gene: TRBV9; D gene: NA; CDR3 protein: ASSVAGYTEAF
J gene: TRBJ2-7; V gene: TRBV2; D gene: NA; CDR3 protein: AQGGGSSYEQY
J gene: TRBJ1-3; V gene: TRBV9; D gene: NA; CDR3 protein: ASSALQGHPGNTIY
J gene: TRBJ2-7; V gene: TRBV4-2; D gene: TRBD2; CDR3 protein: ASSQDGGTSGSRPYEQY
J gene: TRBJ1-1; V gene: TRBV5-1; D gene: TRBD1; CDR3 protein: ASSGQGLNTEAF
J gene: TRBJ1-1; V gene: TRBV18; D gene: NA; CDR3 protein: ASSGGENTEAF
J gene: TRBJ2-3; V gene: TRBV5-1; D gene: NA; CDR3 protein: ASWGSGTDTQY
J gene: TRBJ1-2; V gene: TRBV7-8; D gene: TRBD1; CDR3 protein: ASSLDPGPGGGYT
J gene: TRBJ1-3; V gene: TRBV30; D gene: NA; CDR3 protein: AWSVWGGNTIY
J gene: TRBJ2-1; V gene: TRBV30; D gene: NA; CDR3 protein: AWATGGGYNEQF